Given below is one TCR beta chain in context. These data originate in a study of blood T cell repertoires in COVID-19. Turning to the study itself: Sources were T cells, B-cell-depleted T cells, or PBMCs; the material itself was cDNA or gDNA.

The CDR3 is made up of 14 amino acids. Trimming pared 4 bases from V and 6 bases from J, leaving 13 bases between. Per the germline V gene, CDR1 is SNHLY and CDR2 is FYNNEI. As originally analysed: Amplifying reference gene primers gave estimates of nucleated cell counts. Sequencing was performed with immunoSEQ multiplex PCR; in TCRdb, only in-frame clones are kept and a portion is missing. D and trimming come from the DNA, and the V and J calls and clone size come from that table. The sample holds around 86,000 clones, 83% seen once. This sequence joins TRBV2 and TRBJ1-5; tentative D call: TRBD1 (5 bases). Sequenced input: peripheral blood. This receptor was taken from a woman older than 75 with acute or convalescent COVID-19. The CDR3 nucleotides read TGTGCCAGCAGTGTGGGGCGGGGTAGTCAGCCCCAGCATTTT. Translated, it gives CASSVGRGSQPQHF.